This T cell receptor (beta chain) emerged from a study of tumor-infiltrating lymphocytes in localized non-small cell lung cancer. Germline V lookup: CDR1 SGHTA, CDR2 FQGNSA. The CDR3 spans 15 residues. Trimming took off 1 base at V and 6 bases at J, with 16 bases between the two ends. The data were produced by immunoSEQ multiplex PCR, yet TCRdb's version contains in-frame clones alone and is incomplete. The sample has about 7,400 clones; 77% are singletons. The chain is built from TRBV7-2 and TRBJ2-7; a weak D match, TRBD1 (7 bases). The sequence came from a human donor with non-small cell lung cancer. Sequenced input: uninvolved lung tissue not adjacent to the tumor. The CDR3 protein is CASSLDGTAGREQYF. Written as DNA, the CDR3 is TGTGCCAGCAGCTTAGACGGGACAGCGGGCCGCGAGCAGTACTTC.